This TCR beta chain was sequenced during a study of CD8+ T cells in alopecia areata. Study summary: Tofacitinib exposure lasted 6 to 18 months, followed by 6 months off drug.

CDR3 length: 15 amino acids. With V trimmed by 4 bases and J by 5 bases, 10 bases remained unmatched. Germline V CDR1 and CDR2: MGHRA, YSYEKL. Treatment indicated: oral pan-JAK inhibitor, 5-10 mg twice daily. RNA was isolated and reverse transcribed to cDNA, the sequencing template. Libraries were prepared by immunoSEQ multiplex PCR; TCRdb keeps only in-frame clonotypes and omits some of them. The table records over 60,000 clones, just over 45% of them present only once. The TCR originated in a human donor with alopecia areata. This chain uses TRBV4-1 with TRBJ2-5; 7 bases map to TRBD1. The material was CD8+ T cells sorted from blood, obtained at approximately week 36, from a patient treated with tofacitinib. In DNA, the CDR3 is TGCGCCAGCAGCCTGGGGGCGACAGGGTATGAGACCCAGTACTTC. Its translation: CASSLGATGYETQYF.